These T cell receptor beta chains were read from a single sample in a study of blood T cells in healthy people across ages. TCRdb processed the 5' RACE reads anew with MiXCR; each CDR3 protein has one entry. This sample has approximately 1,000,000 distinct CDR3 sequences; less than 50% occur once, and the top ten carry approximately 20%. The sequenced sample consisted of blood. Receptors originate from a woman between 55 and 75 years old in good health. The CDR3 runs from the conserved cysteine through the conserved F or W. D genes are given only for firm matches. A clone size is listed for some rows: how often the clone was seen (once, few, many), or a class if it is expanded.

CDR3 DNA: TGTGCCAGCACGGTAGCGGGATCAATACAAGAGACCCAGTACTTC; CDR3 protein: CASTVAGSIQETQYF; V gene: TRBV6-5; clone size: NA; D gene: TRBD2; J gene: TRBJ2-5
CDR3 DNA: TGTGCCAGCAGTGAATCCTTCCTGCAGGGGTACTTC; CDR3 protein: CASSESFLQGYF; V gene: TRBV6-1; clone size: NA; D gene: NA; J gene: TRBJ2-7
CDR3 DNA: TGCAGTGCTCGATGGACAGATACGCAGTATTTT; CDR3 protein: CSARWTDTQYF; V gene: TRBV20-1; clone size: NA; D gene: NA; J gene: TRBJ2-3
CDR3 DNA: TGCAGCGTTGCTACAGTGGACATTCAGTACTTC; CDR3 protein: CSVATVDIQYF; V gene: TRBV29-1; clone size: few; D gene: NA; J gene: TRBJ2-4
CDR3 DNA: TGTGCCAGCAGTTTAATGGGGTCAGGGGCCCCGAACACTGAAGCTTTCTTT; CDR3 protein: CASSLMGSGAPNTEAFF; V gene: TRBV28; clone size: NA; D gene: NA; J gene: TRBJ1-1
CDR3 DNA: TGTGCCAGCAGTCCCTTTAGCGGTCAAAAGGGAGATACGCAGTATTTT; CDR3 protein: CASSPFSGQKGDTQYF; V gene: TRBV6-1; clone size: few; D gene: NA; J gene: TRBJ2-3
CDR3 DNA: TGCAGCGCAGGGGGCCCGGTCACTGAAGCTTTCTTT; CDR3 protein: CSAGGPVTEAFF; V gene: TRBV29-1; clone size: NA; D gene: TRBD1; J gene: TRBJ1-1
CDR3 DNA: TGTGCCAGCAGACCCTCGGGAACCTACGAGCAGTACTTC; CDR3 protein: CASRPSGTYEQYF; V gene: TRBV6-2/TRBV6-3; clone size: many; D gene: NA; J gene: TRBJ2-7
CDR3 DNA: TGTGCCAGCAGACCCGACAGGGCTGGGGCCAACGTCCTGACTTTC; CDR3 protein: CASRPDRAGANVLTF; V gene: TRBV28; clone size: few; D gene: TRBD1; J gene: TRBJ2-6
CDR3 DNA: TGTGCCATCAGTGAGTCAAGACAGGGGGGAGAAAAACTGTTTTTT; CDR3 protein: CAISESRQGGEKLFF; V gene: TRBV10-3; clone size: NA; D gene: TRBD1; J gene: TRBJ1-4
CDR3 DNA: TGTGCCAGCAGTGCAAGGACTAGCACAGATACGCAGTATTTT; CDR3 protein: CASSARTSTDTQYF; V gene: TRBV2; clone size: few; D gene: NA; J gene: TRBJ2-3
CDR3 DNA: TGTGCCAGCAGTGGACAGGGAAACACCATATATTTT; CDR3 protein: CASSGQGNTIYF; V gene: TRBV6-1; clone size: NA; D gene: NA; J gene: TRBJ1-3
CDR3 DNA: TGTGCCATCAGTAGCGGGAACGATGAGCAGTTCTTC; CDR3 protein: CAISSGNDEQFF; V gene: TRBV10-3; clone size: NA; D gene: TRBD2; J gene: TRBJ2-1
CDR3 DNA: TGCAGCGTCCTAAAAGCCGGCTTGGACACTGAAGCTTTCTTT; CDR3 protein: CSVLKAGLDTEAFF; V gene: TRBV29-1; clone size: few; D gene: NA; J gene: TRBJ1-1
CDR3 DNA: TGCAGCGTCGAGACGGGGGTCAACTATGGCTACACCTTC; CDR3 protein: CSVETGVNYGYTF; V gene: TRBV29-1; clone size: NA; D gene: NA; J gene: TRBJ1-2
CDR3 DNA: TGCAGTGCTAGAGATTTAGCGGGAGCCGGCACCGGGGAGCTGTTTTTT; CDR3 protein: CSARDLAGAGTGELFF; V gene: TRBV20-1; clone size: many; D gene: TRBD2; J gene: TRBJ2-2
CDR3 DNA: TGTGCCAGCTCCTCCCGGACAGGGAGGGATGAAAAACTGTTTTTT; CDR3 protein: CASSSRTGRDEKLFF; V gene: TRBV18; clone size: few; D gene: TRBD1; J gene: TRBJ1-4
CDR3 DNA: TGTGCCAGCAGTTCCCCAGTATGGAGAGGGATAGATACGCAGTATTTT; CDR3 protein: CASSSPVWRGIDTQYF; V gene: TRBV12-3/TRBV12-4; clone size: few; D gene: NA; J gene: TRBJ2-3
CDR3 DNA: TGTGCCAGCAGCTTGGCCGACGGCTTGAGGGAACTGTTTTTT; CDR3 protein: CASSLADGLRELFF; V gene: TRBV5-5; clone size: NA; D gene: NA; J gene: TRBJ1-4
CDR3 DNA: TGTGCCAGCTCACCACCGGACGGAACGAACAATGAGCAGTACTTC; CDR3 protein: CASSPPDGTNNEQYF; V gene: TRBV18; clone size: few; D gene: NA; J gene: TRBJ2-5
CDR3 DNA: TGTGCCAGCAGTTCGGCCGGGACGGGCGGACTAGCGGGGCTCGGTACGCAGTATTTT; CDR3 protein: CASSSAGTGGLAGLGTQYF; V gene: TRBV12-3/TRBV12-4; clone size: few; D gene: TRBD2; J gene: TRBJ2-3
CDR3 DNA: TGTGCCAGCTCACCACCGGGGGCGGACACAGATACGCAGTATTTT; CDR3 protein: CASSPPGADTDTQYF; V gene: TRBV18; clone size: NA; D gene: NA; J gene: TRBJ2-3
CDR3 DNA: TGTGCCAGCAGTTACCCCACGGGGAGCGGGACTCGATCGAATGAGCAGTTCTTC; CDR3 protein: CASSYPTGSGTRSNEQFF; V gene: TRBV6-2/TRBV6-3; clone size: NA; D gene: TRBD2; J gene: TRBJ2-1
CDR3 DNA: TGTGCCATCAGTGAGTCGAGCGGAAGCACAGATACGCAGTATTTT; CDR3 protein: CAISESSGSTDTQYF; V gene: TRBV10-3; clone size: NA; D gene: NA; J gene: TRBJ2-3
CDR3 DNA: TGTGCCAGCAACATCCTCCGGGACAGGGGTTTGGTTGGCTACACCTTC; CDR3 protein: CASNILRDRGLVGYTF; V gene: TRBV2; clone size: NA; D gene: TRBD1; J gene: TRBJ1-2
CDR3 DNA: TGCAGTGCTAGAGGCCTGAGAGGGAGGGGAACTCAAGAGACCCAGTACTTC; CDR3 protein: CSARGLRGRGTQETQYF; V gene: TRBV20-1; clone size: few; D gene: TRBD2; J gene: TRBJ2-5
CDR3 DNA: TGCAGCGTTAGGGGGGCAATTGAGGAGCTGTTTTTT; CDR3 protein: CSVRGAIEELFF; V gene: TRBV29-1; clone size: NA; D gene: NA; J gene: TRBJ2-2
CDR3 DNA: TGTGCCAGCTTCCCCCCGGGGGGCACCTACGAGCAGTACTTC; CDR3 protein: CASFPPGGTYEQYF; V gene: TRBV28; clone size: few; D gene: NA; J gene: TRBJ2-7
CDR3 DNA: TGCAGTGCTAGAGGATCCCGGGACAGGGGAACTGAAGCTTTCTTT; CDR3 protein: CSARGSRDRGTEAFF; V gene: TRBV20-1; clone size: NA; D gene: TRBD1; J gene: TRBJ1-1